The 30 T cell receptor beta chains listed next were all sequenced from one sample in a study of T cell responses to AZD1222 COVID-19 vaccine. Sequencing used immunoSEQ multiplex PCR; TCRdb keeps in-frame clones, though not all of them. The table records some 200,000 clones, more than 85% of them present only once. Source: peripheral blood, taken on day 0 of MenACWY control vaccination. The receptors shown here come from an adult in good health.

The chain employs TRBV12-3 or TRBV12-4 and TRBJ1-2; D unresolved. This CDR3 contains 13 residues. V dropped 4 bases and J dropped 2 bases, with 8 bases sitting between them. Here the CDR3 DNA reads TGTGCCAGCAGTTCGCCGTCGAACTATGGCTACACCTTC. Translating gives CASSSPSNYGYTF.

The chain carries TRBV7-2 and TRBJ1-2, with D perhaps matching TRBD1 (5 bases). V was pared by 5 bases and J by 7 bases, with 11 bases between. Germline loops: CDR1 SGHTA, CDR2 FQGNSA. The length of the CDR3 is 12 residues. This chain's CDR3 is CASSLQGRGYTF. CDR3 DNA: TGTGCCAGCAGCCTTCAGGGTCGTGGCTACACCTTC.

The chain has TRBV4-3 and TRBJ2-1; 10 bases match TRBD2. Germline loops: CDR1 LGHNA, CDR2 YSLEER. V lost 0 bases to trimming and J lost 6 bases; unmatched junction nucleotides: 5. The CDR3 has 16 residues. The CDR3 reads CASSQDEAGGTNEQFF. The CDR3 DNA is TGCGCCAGCAGCCAAGATGAAGCGGGGGGGACCAATGAGCAGTTCTTC.

The CDR3 nucleotides are TGCGCCAGCAGCGAGGCTAGCGGTAACTACGAGCAGTACTTC. Protein sequence: CASSEASGNYEQYF. This chain links TRBV5-1 with TRBJ2-7; 7 nucleotides line up with TRBD2. Per germline, CDR1 SGHRS and CDR2 YFSETQ. The junction had 7 bases not matched to a gene; V was cut back by 4 bases and J by 3 bases. CDR3 size: 14 residues.

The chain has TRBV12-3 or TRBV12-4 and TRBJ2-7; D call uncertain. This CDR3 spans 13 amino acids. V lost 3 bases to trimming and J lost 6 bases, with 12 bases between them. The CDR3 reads CASSLAPKPEQYF. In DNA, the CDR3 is TGTGCCAGCAGTTTGGCCCCTAAACCCGAGCAGTACTTC.

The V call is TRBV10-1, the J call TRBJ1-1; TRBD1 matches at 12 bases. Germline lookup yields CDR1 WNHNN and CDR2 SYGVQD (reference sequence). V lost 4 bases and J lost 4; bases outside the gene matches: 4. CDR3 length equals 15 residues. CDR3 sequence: CASSGDRGLGTEAFF. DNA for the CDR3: TGCGCCAGCAGTGGGGACAGGGGGCTGGGCACTGAAGCTTTCTTT.

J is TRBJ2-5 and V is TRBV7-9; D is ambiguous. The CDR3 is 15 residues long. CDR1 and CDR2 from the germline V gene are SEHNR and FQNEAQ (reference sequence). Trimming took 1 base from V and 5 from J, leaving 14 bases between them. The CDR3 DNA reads TGTGCCAGCAGCTTAGGCCGGGCGAGGAGCGAGACCCAGTACTTC. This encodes CASSLGRARSETQYF.

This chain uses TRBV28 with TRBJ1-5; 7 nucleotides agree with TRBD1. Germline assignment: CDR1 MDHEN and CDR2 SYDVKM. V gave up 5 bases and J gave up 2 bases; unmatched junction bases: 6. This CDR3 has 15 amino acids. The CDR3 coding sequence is TGTGCCAGCAGTGCACAGGGGCGAGGCAATCAGCCCCAGCATTTT. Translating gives CASSAQGRGNQPQHF. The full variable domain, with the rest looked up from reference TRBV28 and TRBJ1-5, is DVKVTQSSRYLVKRTGEKVFLECVQDMDHENMFWYRQDPGLGLRLIYFSYDVKMKEKGDIPEGYSVSREKKERFSLILESASTNQTSMYLCASSAQGRGNQPQHFGDGTRLSIL.

This CDR3 reads CASSLRRTNYGYTF. CDR3 coding DNA: TGTGCCAGCAGCCTACGACGGACCAACTATGGCTACACCTTC. The chain combines TRBV6-2 or TRBV6-3 with TRBJ1-2, with no clear D. CDR3 length: 14 residues. V lost 6 bases and J 2 bases, leaving 13 bases between the germline ends. Germline-derived CDR1 and CDR2 are MNHEY and SVGEGT.

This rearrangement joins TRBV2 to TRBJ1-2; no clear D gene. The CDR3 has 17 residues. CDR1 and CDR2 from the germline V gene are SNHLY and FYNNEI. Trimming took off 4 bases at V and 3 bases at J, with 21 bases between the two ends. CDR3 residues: CASSARTRLKRDYGYTF. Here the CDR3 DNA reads TGTGCCAGCAGTGCCCGAACCCGGCTCAAACGGGACTATGGCTACACCTTC. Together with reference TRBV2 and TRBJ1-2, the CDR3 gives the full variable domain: EPEVTQTPSHQVTQMGQEVILRCVPISNHLYFYWYRQILGQKVEFLVSFYNNEISEKSEIFDDQFSVERPDGSNFTLKIRSTKLEDSAMYFCASSARTRLKRDYGYTFGSGTRLTVV.

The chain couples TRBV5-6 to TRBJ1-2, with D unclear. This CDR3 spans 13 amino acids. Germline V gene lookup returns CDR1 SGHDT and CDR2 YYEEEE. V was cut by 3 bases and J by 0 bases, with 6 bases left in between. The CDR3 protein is CASSSAANYGYTF. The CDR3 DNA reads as TGTGCCAGCAGCTCGGCGGCTAACTATGGCTACACCTTC.

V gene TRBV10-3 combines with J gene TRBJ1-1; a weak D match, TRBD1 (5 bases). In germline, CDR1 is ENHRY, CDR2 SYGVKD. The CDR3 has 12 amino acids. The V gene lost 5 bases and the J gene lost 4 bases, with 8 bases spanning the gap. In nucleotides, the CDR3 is TGTGCCATCAGTATGGGGGGCACTGAAGCTTTCTTT. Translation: CAISMGGTEAFF.

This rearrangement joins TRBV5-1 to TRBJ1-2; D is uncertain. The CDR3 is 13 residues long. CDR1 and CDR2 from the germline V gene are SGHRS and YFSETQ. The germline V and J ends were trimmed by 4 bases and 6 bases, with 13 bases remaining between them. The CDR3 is CASSAAGENGYTF. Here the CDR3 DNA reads TGCGCCAGCAGCGCAGCGGGAGAGAATGGCTACACCTTC.

For the CDR3, the DNA is TGTGCCAGCAGTGCCCAGGGGTCCCTCGGGGGCTACACCTTC. This sequence encodes CASSAQGSLGGYTF. V usage is TRBV2 and J usage is TRBJ1-2; a possible D gene is TRBD1 (6 bases). The CDR3 sequence is 14 residues long. Germline CDR1 reads SNHLY; CDR2 reads FYNNEI. V was clipped by 4 bases and J by 8 bases, with 17 bases between them.

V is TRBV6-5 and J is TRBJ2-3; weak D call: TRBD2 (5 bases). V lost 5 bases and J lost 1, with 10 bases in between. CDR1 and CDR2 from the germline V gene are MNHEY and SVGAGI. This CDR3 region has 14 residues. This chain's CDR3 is CASSLAARTDTQYF. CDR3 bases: TGTGCCAGCAGTCTAGCAGCCCGCACAGATACGCAGTATTTT.

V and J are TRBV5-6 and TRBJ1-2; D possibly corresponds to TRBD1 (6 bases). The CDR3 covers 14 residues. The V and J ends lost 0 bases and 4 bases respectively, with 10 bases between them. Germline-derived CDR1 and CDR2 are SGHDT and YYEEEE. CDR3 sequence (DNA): TGTGCCAGCAGCTTGGAGGGGGGGGCCTATGGCTACACCTTC. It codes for CASSLEGGAYGYTF. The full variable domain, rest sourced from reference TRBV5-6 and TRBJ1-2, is DAGVTQSPTHLIKTRGQQVTLRCSPKSGHDTVSWYQQALGQGPQFIFQYYEEEERQRGNFPDRFSGHQFPNYSSELNVNALLLGDSALYLCASSLEGGAYGYTFGSGTRLTVV.

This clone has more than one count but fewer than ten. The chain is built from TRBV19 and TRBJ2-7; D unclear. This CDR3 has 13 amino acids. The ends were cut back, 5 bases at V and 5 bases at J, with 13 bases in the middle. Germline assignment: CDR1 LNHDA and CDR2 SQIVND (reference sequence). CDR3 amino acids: CASSQPPYNEQYF. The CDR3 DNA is TGTGCCAGTAGTCAGCCCCCGTACAACGAGCAGTACTTC.

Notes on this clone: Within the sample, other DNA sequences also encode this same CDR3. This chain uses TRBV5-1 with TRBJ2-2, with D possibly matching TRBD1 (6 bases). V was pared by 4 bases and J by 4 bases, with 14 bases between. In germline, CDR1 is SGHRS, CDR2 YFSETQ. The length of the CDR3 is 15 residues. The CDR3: CASSAGQSSTGELFF. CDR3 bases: TGCGCCAGCAGCGCTGGACAGTCCTCCACCGGGGAGCTGTTTTTT.

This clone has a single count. The CDR3 region has the DNA TGTGCCAGCGAGGCTTCCGGCCTAGCTAACTATGGCTACACCTTC. Translation gives CASEASGLANYGYTF. V usage is TRBV6-5 and J usage is TRBJ1-2, with D uncertain. CDR1 and CDR2 (germline): MNHEY, SVGAGI. V was cut by 8 bases and J by 0 bases, with 16 bases left in between. The CDR3 spans 15 residues.

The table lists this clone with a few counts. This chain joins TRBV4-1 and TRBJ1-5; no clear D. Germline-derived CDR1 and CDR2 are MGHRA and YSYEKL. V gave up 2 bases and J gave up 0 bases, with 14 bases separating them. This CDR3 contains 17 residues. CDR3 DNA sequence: TGCGCCAGCAGCCAACCCTCAGGAGGGAATAGCAATCAGCCCCAGCATTTT. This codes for CASSQPSGGNSNQPQHF.

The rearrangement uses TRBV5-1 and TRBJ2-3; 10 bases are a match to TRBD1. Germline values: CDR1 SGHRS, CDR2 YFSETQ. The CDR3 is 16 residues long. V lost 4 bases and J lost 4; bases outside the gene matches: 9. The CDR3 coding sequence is TGCGCCAGCAGCCCCTACACGGGACAGGGGCCAGATACGCAGTATTTT. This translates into CASSPYTGQGPDTQYF.

The chain's CDR3 is CASSSGLAPNEQFF. The CDR3 bases are TGTGCCAGCAGCTCCGGACTAGCTCCCAATGAGCAGTTCTTC. The gene calls are TRBV7-2 and TRBJ2-1, with 8 bases aligning to TRBD2. J lost 6 bases, V lost 4 bases, and 5 bases had no gene match. CDR1 SGHTA and CDR2 FQGNSA come from the germline V gene. CDR3 size: 14 residues.

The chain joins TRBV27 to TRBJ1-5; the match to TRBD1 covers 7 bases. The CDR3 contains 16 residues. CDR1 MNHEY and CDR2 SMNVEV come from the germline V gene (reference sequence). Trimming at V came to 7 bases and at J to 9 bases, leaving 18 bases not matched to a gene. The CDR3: CASKPNPGTVLSPQHF. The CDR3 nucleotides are TGTGCCAGCAAACCCAATCCCGGGACAGTCTTATCGCCCCAGCATTTT.

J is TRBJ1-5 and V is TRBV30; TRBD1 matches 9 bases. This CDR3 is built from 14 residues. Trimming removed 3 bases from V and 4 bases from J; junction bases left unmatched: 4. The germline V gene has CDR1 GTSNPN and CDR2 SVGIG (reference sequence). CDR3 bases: TGTGCCTGGAGCCAGGGACAGGGAAATCAGCCCCAGCATTTT. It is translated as CAWSQGQGNQPQHF.

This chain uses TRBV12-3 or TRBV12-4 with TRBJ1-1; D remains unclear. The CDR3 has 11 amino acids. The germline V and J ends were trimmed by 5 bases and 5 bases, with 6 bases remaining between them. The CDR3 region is CASSRRTEAFF. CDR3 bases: TGTGCCAGCAGTAGACGGACTGAAGCTTTCTTT.

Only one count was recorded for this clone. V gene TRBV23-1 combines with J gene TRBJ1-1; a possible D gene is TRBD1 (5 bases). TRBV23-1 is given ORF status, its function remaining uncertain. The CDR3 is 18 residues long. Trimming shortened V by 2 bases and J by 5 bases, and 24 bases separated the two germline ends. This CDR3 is CASSQNGTEPGMWTEAFF. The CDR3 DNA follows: TGCGCCAGCAGTCAAAATGGGACGGAACCAGGGATGTGGACTGAAGCTTTCTTT.

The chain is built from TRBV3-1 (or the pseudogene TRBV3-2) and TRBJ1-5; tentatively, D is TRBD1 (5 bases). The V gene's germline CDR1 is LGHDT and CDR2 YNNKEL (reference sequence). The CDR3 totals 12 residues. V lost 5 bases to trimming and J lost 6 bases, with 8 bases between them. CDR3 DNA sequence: TGTGCCAGCAGCTCCGGGACTCAGCCCCAGCATTTT. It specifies CASSSGTQPQHF.

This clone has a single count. The DNA of the CDR3 is TGTGCCAGCTCACCGCGGGGGGATAGCAATCAGCCCCAGCATTTT. Translation: CASSPRGDSNQPQHF. The chain joins TRBV18 to TRBJ1-5; weak D call: TRBD1 (5 bases). Germline V CDR1 and CDR2: KGHSH, LQKENI. V was trimmed by 3 bases and J by 0 bases, leaving 9 bases between them. This CDR3 spans 15 amino acids. The entire variable domain, with the rest obtained from reference TRBV18 and TRBJ1-5, is as follows: NAGVMQNPRHLVRRRGQEARLRCSPMKGHSHVYWYRQLPEEGLKFMVYLQKENIIDESGMPKERFSAEFPKEGPSILRIQQVVRGDSAAYFCASSPRGDSNQPQHFGDGTRLSIL.

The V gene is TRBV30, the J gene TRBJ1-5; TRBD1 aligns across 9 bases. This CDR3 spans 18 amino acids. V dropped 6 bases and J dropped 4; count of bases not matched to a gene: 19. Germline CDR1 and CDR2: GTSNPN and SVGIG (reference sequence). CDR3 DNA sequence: TGTGCCTGTAGTAGTCCGGGACAGGGATCCGGTCGGAATCAGCCCCAGCATTTT. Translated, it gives CACSSPGQGSGRNQPQHF. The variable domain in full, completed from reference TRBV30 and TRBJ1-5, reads SQTIHQWPATLVQPVGSPLSLECTVEGTSNPNLYWYRQAAGRGLQLLFYSVGIGQISSEVPQNLSASRPQDRQFILSSKKLLLSDSGFYLCACSSPGQGSGRNQPQHFGDGTRLSIL.

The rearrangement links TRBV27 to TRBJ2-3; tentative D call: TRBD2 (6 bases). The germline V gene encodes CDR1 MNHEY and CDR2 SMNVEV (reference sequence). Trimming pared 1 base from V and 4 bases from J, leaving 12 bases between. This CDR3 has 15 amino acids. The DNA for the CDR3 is TGTGCCAGCAGTTTATTGGGCGGGGTGGCAGATACGCAGTATTTT. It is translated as CASSLLGGVADTQYF.